This T cell receptor beta chain was captured by sequencing in a study of blood T cells in healthy people across ages (dated by TCRdb to 2015 to 2017). In terms of the full investigation: In model experiments, template switching captured about one uniquely barcoded TCR beta cDNA molecule for every two T cells. To track age-related changes in TCR beta repertoire diversity, the study relied on deep sequencing normalized with unique cDNA molecular identifiers. The donors were split into four age groups: young (average around 17 years), middle-aged (nearly 40), aged (over 55) and long-lived (82). The study analyzed two additional independent replicas of 1 million unique cDNA reads from the same blood draw for two donors, one aged 18 to 29 and one aged 80 or older. Paper-wide results and their limitations: Estimates of total diversity from one million sequenced T cells were regarded as lower bounds and underestimates. Compared with the aged group, more naive CD4+ T cells, fewer expanded clones and increased TCR diversity were shown by the long-lived group, suggesting age selection. Observed TCR beta diversity correlated strongly with the percentage of naive T cells measured by flow cytometry. Bulk unsorted PBMC profiling prevented conclusive comparison of naive and antigen-experienced compartments. Because the CMV infection status of the donors was unknown, age-related changes in expanded clonotypes may potentially have been confounded. As age increased, observed TCR beta diversity per million T cells dropped in a roughly linear way, and a significant reduction was already evident by age 40.

This clonotype occurred a few times. Its binding antigen is unknown. Qualities for individual bases were not recorded, and no much larger clone is one base off. Systemically healthy Caucasian individuals from Russia, some 36 in total and aged roughly 6 to 95 years, were included as donors. Ten milliliters of peripheral blood were drawn from each donor into EDTA-treated Vacutainer tubes. Ficoll-Paque density-gradient centrifugation was used to isolate PBMCs, with at least 6.5 million per sample. Total RNA, at least 6 micrograms per sample, was extracted from PBMCs with Trizol reagent. For every donor, flow cytometry on a PBMC aliquot measured the percentage of naive CD45RAhigh/CD27high T cells. Library preparation was by 5' RACE. The sequencer listed for this sample is Illumina HiSeq 2500. A second roughly 6 to 12 cycle PCR used a sample-barcoded 5' primer and a J-beta primer mix. A unique molecular identifier was introduced onto each TCR beta cDNA molecule by a template-switch 5' adaptor carrying 12 random nucleotides. Each sample yielded at least 3 million CDR3-containing paired-end reads. First-strand cDNA was synthesized from all RNA with the Mint cDNA synthesis kit, primed by a TRBC-specific oligonucleotide. Following uracil-DNA glycosylase treatment, all cDNA underwent a first 18-cycle PCR with the universal primers M1SS and BC2_uni_R. Per the source publication's procedure: For normalization, 1 million high-quality reads, each with a distinct molecular identifier, were randomly selected from each sample. Instead of being binned into consensus sequences, reads that shared molecular identifiers were thrown out. MiTCR, run with a Q25 quality threshold and the strictest error-elimination algorithm, handled CDR3 identification, clonotype clustering and error correction. A nonparametric unseen species model using Euler transformation provided a lower-bound estimate of total TCR beta diversity. TCRdb ran its own pipeline on the public reads, namely fastp trimming at Q25 and MiXCR clone calling, and kept in-frame beta chains. Merged by CDR3 protein, the rows form single entries marked with the most common genes and DNA. It is TCRdb's table, rather than the study itself, that gives the V and J calls and clone size. For this sample there are more than 500,000 distinct CDR3 sequences; about 29% appear just once. The top ten hold about 3.9% of the sample.

Spanning cysteine to phenylalanine, the CDR3 consists of 15 amino acids. This entry keeps only the CDR3 DNA: 45 bases, framed from base 1. The germline V gene sets CDR1 to SGHRS and CDR2 to YFSETQ. At the junction V is shortened by 5 bases and J by 8 bases; bases outside the gene matches: 11. These sequences were also reported in another study, on T cells of mothers and their children. That second publication adds: Donors were nine systemically healthy Caucasian individuals: three mothers and their six children. cDNA synthesis used all of the extracted RNA, with 1.5 ug of RNA in each 15 ul reaction. Sample barcodes and 2-4 random nucleotides were added via the M1S primer in the second PCR. Over 9.5 million TCR beta CDR3 reads were obtained for each mother, and approximately 2.9 million reads were obtained for each child. In both related and unrelated pairs, thymic selection shapes the output of TCR recombination in a similar way, with inherited differences having only a minor effect. Normalized repertoire overlap was always found to be slightly, but never significantly, higher in related mother-child pairs than in unrelated mother-child pairs. With a sensitivity of approximately 93 clones per million clonotypes, no persistent microchimeric T cell clones were detected. To look for features that set related mother-child pairs apart from unrelated individuals, the researchers ran deep NGS to compare the TCR beta repertoires of mothers and children. The mean age was roughly 40 +/- 4 years for the mothers and around 10 +/- 4 years for the children. After adapters were ligated using NEBNext reagents, the libraries underwent 100+100 nt paired-end sequencing on an Illumina HiSeq 2000. Mother and child libraries were prepared a month apart and sequenced in separate runs to prevent cross-contamination. Each donor had between about 500,000 and 2,100,000 distinct TCR beta clonotypes identified. Naive TCR beta clonotypes were estimated from low-frequency clonotypes matched to each donor's FACS-determined naive share, without sorting.

The chain is assembled from TRBV5-1 and TRBJ2-1, and TRBD2 matches 9 of the central bases. Sequencing was performed on blood. The clonotype was recovered from a boy younger than 10 in good health. CDR3 reads: CASSLPPSGAYEQFF. The nucleotides are TGCGCCAGCAGTCTCCCGCCTAGCGGGGCGTATGAGCAGTTCTTC. Extended through the reference TRBV5-1 and TRBJ2-1 proteins, this CDR3 yields the full variable domain: KAGVTQTPRYLIKTRGQQVTLSCSPISGHRSVSWYQQTPGQGLQFLFEYFSETQRNKGNFPGRFSGRQFSNSRSEMNVSTLELGDSALYLCASSLPPSGAYEQFFGPGTRLTVL.